This record concerns one TCR beta chain sequence. The antigen remains unidentified. There are 16 residues in the CDR3. V dropped 0 bases and J dropped 6 bases, with 19 bases sitting between them. Germline assignment: CDR1 SGHNT and CDR2 YYREEE (reference sequence). Relapses following autologous stem cell transplantation were seen in all patients, with brentuximab vedotin exposure varying. Method: immunoSEQ multiplex PCR; TCRdb's copy keeps in-frame clones and lacks some. The repertoire holds 40,000 to 65,000 clones, with over 75% as singletons. This entry is derived from a study of PD-1 blockade in classical Hodgkin lymphoma. Study information: It was nivolumab at 3 mg/kg, given intravenously every 2 weeks, that patients received. General study findings and limits: Only CD4+ TCR diversity, not CD8+, had risen significantly by C4D1.

The origin of this receptor is a human donor with classical Hodgkin lymphoma. V and J are TRBV5-4 and TRBJ2-7; no definite D call. The sample consisted of peripheral blood mononuclear cells (PBMCs), taken at baseline. CDR3 DNA: TGTGCCAGCAGCTTGGCTGGACCTGCTATCCCCTCCGAGCAGTACTTC. Translated, it gives CASSLAGPAIPSEQYF.